The 10 T cell receptor beta chains given below trace back to one sample, sequenced in a study of T-cell memory formation after mild COVID-19. TCRdb re-called the 5' RACE reads through MiXCR, storing one row per CDR3 protein. The data contain about 290,000 distinct CDR3 sequences, roughly 15% of them singletons. Sequenced sample: PBMCs or a T cell subset sorted from them (not recorded which). Source of these receptors: a young man who had mild COVID-19 (a few samples of this study predate the infection). Cell type and time point are not known.

The chain is built from TRBV4-3 and TRBJ1-1; D ambiguous. V lost 2 bases and J 3 bases, leaving 10 bases between the germline ends. Per the germline V gene, CDR1 is LGHNA and CDR2 is YSLEER. This CDR3 is 14 amino acids long. CDR3: CASSQTPGYTEAFF. CDR3 DNA sequence: TGCGCCAGCAGCCAAACGCCGGGGTACACTGAAGCTTTCTTT.

The gene calls are TRBV20-1 and TRBJ1-5, with D tentatively TRBD1 (5 bases). V lost 7 bases and J lost 5, with 15 bases in between. Germline lookup yields CDR1 DFQATT and CDR2 SNEGSKA (reference sequence). The CDR3 sequence is 13 residues long. DNA of the CDR3: TGCAGTGGGAGAGGGCAGGGAGATCAGCCCCAGCATTTT. This encodes CSGRGQGDQPQHF.

The chain uses TRBV6-5 and TRBJ2-2; D unresolved. CDR1 MNHEY and CDR2 SVGAGI come from the germline V gene. The CDR3 runs 14 residues. Trimming stripped 2 bases from V and 6 bases from J, with 10 bases between. In DNA, the CDR3 is TGTGCCAGCAGTTACGGCGGAGTGGCCGGGGAGCTGTTTTTT. This translates into CASSYGGVAGELFF.

This clonotype came up a few times. The rearrangement joins TRBV28 to TRBJ1-2, with 7 bases aligning to TRBD1. Germline assignment: CDR1 MDHEN and CDR2 SYDVKM. V was pared by 5 bases and J by 4 bases, with 19 bases of the junction left unmatched. The CDR3 runs to 18 residues. CDR3 nucleotides: TGTGCCAGCAGTCTCCCGACCATAGACAGGGCCTCTGGCTATGGCTACACCTTC. This sequence encodes CASSLPTIDRASGYGYTF.

The V gene is TRBV20-1, the J gene TRBJ2-1; D uncertain. Trimming shortened V by 3 bases and J by 8 bases, and 8 bases separated the two germline ends. This CDR3 spans 11 amino acids. From germline, CDR1 is DFQATT and CDR2 SNEGSKA (reference sequence). The CDR3 DNA reads as TGCAGTGCTAGCCGTCAGTATGAGCAGTTCTTC. As protein: CSASRQYEQFF.

This chain links TRBV4-1 with TRBJ2-3; D is undetermined. V shed 2 bases and J shed 10 bases, with 10 bases lying between them. The CDR3 consists of 12 residues. From germline, CDR1 is MGHRA and CDR2 YSYEKL. CDR3 region: CASSQRQSAQYF. Written as DNA, the CDR3 is TGCGCCAGCAGCCAAAGGCAGAGTGCGCAGTATTTT.

The V gene is TRBV9, the J gene TRBJ2-3; D could derive from TRBD1 or TRBD2 (5 bases each). Trimming removed 3 bases from V and 11 bases from J, with 16 bases in between. Germline V CDR1 and CDR2: SGDLS, YYNGEE. The length of the CDR3 is 13 residues. In DNA, the CDR3 is TGTGCCAGCAGCGATACGGTGGGGGTTGTGCAGTATTTT. Translated: CASSDTVGVVQYF.

The genes are TRBV5-1 and TRBJ2-7; 7 nucleotides align to TRBD2. Germline values: CDR1 SGHRS, CDR2 YFSETQ. The CDR3 length is 16 residues. The trim removed 7 bases at V and 0 bases at J, leaving 13 bases unmatched. CDR3 in amino acids: CASSRGEGLSSYEQYF. In nucleotides, the CDR3 is TGCGCCAGCTCAAGAGGGGAGGGTCTTAGCTCCTACGAGCAGTACTTC. The whole variable domain, remainder taken from reference TRBV5-1 and TRBJ2-7, is KAGVTQTPRYLIKTRGQQVTLSCSPISGHRSVSWYQQTPGQGLQFLFEYFSETQRNKGNFPGRFSGRQFSNSRSEMNVSTLELGDSALYLCASSRGEGLSSYEQYFGPGTRLTVT.

This sequence joins TRBV7-9 and TRBJ1-5; D possibly corresponds to TRBD1 (5 bases). This CDR3 comprises 14 residues. V lost 4 bases and J 5 bases, leaving 12 bases between the germline ends. Germline CDR1 reads SEHNR; CDR2 reads FQNEAQ (reference sequence). CDR3 sequence (DNA): TGTGCCAGCAGCTCCCGGGACGGTGATCAGCCCCAGCATTTT. Translation gives CASSSRDGDQPQHF.

This clonotype was counted between two and nine times. The chain carries TRBV5-1 and TRBJ2-1, with 11 bases fitting TRBD2. With 0 bases clipped from V and 6 bases from J, the junction kept 2 bases outside the gene matches. CDR3 length: 15 residues. CDR1 SGHRS and CDR2 YFSETQ come from the germline V gene. The CDR3 region is CASSLGTSGSNEQFF. CDR3 coding DNA: TGCGCCAGCAGCTTGGGAACTAGCGGGAGCAATGAGCAGTTCTTC.